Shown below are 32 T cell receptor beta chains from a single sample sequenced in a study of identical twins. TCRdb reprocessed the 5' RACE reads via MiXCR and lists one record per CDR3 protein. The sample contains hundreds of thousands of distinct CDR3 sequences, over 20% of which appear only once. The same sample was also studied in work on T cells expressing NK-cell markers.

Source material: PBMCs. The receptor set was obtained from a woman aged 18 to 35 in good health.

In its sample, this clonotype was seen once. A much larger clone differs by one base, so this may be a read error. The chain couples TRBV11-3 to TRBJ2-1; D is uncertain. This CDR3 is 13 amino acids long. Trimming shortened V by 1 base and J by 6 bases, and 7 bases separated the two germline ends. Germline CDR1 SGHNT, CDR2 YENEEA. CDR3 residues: CASSLVSLNEQFF. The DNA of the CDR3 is TGTGCCAGCAGCTTAGTTTCCCTCAATGAGCAGTTCTTC.

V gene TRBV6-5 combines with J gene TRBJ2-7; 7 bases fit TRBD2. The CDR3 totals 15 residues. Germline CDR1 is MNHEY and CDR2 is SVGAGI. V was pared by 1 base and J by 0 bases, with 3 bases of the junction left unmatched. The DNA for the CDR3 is TGTGCCAGCAGTTACTGGCGGGGGTCCTCCTACGAGCAGTACTTC. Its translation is CASSYWRGSSYEQYF.

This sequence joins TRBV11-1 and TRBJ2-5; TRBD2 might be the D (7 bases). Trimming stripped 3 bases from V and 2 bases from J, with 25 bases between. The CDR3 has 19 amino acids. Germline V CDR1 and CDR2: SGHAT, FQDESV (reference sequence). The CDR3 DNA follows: TGTGCCAGCAGCTTTAATGCCTTTCTTGCGGGGGCCGAACAAGAGACCCAGTACTTC. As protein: CASSFNAFLAGAEQETQYF.

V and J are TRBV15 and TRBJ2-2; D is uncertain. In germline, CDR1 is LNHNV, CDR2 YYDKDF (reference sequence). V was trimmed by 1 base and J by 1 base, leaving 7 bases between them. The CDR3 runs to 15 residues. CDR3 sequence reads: CATSRGQVNTGELFF. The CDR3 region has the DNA TGTGCCACCAGCAGAGGGCAAGTGAACACCGGGGAGCTGTTTTTT. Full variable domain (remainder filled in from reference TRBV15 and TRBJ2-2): DAMVIQNPRYQVTQFGKPVTLSCSQTLNHNVMYWYQQKSSQAPKLLFHYYDKDFNNEADTPDNFQSRRPNTSFCFLDIRSPGLGDTAMYLCATSRGQVNTGELFFGEGSRLTVL.

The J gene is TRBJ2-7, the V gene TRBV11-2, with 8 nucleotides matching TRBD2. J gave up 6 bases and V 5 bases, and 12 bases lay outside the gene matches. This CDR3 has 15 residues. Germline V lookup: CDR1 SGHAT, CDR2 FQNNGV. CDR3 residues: CASSRRTSLGVEQYF. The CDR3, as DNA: TGTGCCAGCAGCAGACGGACTAGCCTGGGCGTCGAGCAGTACTTC.

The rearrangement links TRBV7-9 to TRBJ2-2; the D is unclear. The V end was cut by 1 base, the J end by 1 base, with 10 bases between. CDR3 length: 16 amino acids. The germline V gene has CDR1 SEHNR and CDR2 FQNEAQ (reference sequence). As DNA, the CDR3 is TGTGCCAGCAGCTTAGGGGCAGCAATGAACACCGGGGAGCTGTTTTTT. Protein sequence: CASSLGAAMNTGELFF.

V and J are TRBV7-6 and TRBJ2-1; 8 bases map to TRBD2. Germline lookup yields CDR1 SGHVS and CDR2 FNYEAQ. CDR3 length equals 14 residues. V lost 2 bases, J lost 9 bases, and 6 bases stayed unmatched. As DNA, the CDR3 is TGTGCCAGCAGCTTAAGCGGGAGTGTTGGTGAGCAGTTCTTC. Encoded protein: CASSLSGSVGEQFF.

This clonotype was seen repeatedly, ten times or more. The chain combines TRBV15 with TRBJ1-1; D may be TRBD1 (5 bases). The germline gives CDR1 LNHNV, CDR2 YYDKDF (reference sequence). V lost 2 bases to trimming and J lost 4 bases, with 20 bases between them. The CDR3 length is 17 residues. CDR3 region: CATSRRGFRGATTEAFF. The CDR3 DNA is TGTGCCACCAGCAGACGAGGATTTCGGGGCGCGACCACTGAAGCTTTCTTT.

The CDR3 DNA is TGTGCCAGCAGCGAAAGAACAGGGAAAAGCGACTATGGCTACACCTTC. As protein: CASSERTGKSDYGYTF. V is TRBV11-2 and J is TRBJ1-2; tentatively, D is TRBD1 (6 bases). Trimming took 5 bases from V and 3 from J, leaving 19 bases between them. This CDR3 region has 16 residues. Germline V lookup: CDR1 SGHAT, CDR2 FQNNGV. Together with reference TRBV11-2 and TRBJ1-2, the CDR3 gives the full variable domain: EAGVAQSPRYKIIEKRQSVAFWCNPISGHATLYWYQQILGQGPKLLIQFQNNGVVDDSQLPKDRFSAERLKGVDSTLKIQPAKLEDSAVYLCASSERTGKSDYGYTFGSGTRLTVV.

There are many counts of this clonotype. Written as DNA, the CDR3 is TGCAGGGTCGAAGTCGAGCCCCAGCATTTT. Translating gives CRVEVEPQHF. This rearrangement joins TRBV20-1 to TRBJ1-5, with D uncertain. From germline, CDR1 is DFQATT and CDR2 SNEGSKA (reference sequence). The CDR3 length is 10 residues.

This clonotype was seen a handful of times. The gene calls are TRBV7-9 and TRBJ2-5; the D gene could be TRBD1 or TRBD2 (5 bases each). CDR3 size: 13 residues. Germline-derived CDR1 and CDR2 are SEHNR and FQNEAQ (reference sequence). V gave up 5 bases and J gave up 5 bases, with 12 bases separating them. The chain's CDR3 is CASSLGTVETQYF. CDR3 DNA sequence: TGTGCCAGCAGCCTGGGGACCGTTGAGACCCAGTACTTC.

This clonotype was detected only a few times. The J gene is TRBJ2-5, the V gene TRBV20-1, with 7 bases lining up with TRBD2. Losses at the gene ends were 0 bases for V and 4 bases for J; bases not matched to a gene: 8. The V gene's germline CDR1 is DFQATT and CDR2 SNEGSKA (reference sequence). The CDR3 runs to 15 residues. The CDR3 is CSARDRRGGRETQYF. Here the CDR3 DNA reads TGCAGTGCTAGAGATCGCCGGGGCGGGAGAGAGACCCAGTACTTC.

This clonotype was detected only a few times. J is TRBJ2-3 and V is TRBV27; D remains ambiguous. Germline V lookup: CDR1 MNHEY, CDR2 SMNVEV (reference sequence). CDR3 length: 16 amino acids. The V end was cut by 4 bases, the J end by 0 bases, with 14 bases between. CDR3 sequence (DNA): TGTGCCAGCAGTTGGGCGCTAACCGCTAGCACAGATACGCAGTATTTT. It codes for CASSWALTASTDTQYF.

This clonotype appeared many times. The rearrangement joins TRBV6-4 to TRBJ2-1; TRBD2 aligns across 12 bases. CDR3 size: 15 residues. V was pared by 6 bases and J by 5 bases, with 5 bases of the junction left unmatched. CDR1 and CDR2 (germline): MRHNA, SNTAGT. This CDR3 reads CASSPTSGSHNEQFF. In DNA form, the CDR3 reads TGTGCCAGCAGCCCGACTAGCGGGAGTCACAATGAGCAGTTCTTC.

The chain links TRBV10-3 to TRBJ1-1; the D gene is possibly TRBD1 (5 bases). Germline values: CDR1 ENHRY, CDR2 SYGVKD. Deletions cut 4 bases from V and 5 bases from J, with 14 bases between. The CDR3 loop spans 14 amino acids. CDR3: CAISATGGGTEAFF. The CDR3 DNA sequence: TGTGCCATCAGTGCTACGGGGGGAGGGACTGAAGCTTTCTTT.

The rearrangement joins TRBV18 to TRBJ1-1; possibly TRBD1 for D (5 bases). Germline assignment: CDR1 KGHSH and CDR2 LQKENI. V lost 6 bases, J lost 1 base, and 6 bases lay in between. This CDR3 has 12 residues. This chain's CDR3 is CASSTANTEAFF. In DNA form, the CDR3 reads TGTGCCAGCTCGACAGCGAACACTGAAGCTTTCTTT.

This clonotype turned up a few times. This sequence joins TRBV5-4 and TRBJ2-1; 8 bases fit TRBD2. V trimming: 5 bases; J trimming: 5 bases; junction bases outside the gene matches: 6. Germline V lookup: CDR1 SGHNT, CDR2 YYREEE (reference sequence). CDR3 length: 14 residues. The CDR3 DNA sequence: TGTGCCAGCAGTTTTAGCGGGGCGGACAATGAGCAGTTCTTC. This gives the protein CASSFSGADNEQFF.

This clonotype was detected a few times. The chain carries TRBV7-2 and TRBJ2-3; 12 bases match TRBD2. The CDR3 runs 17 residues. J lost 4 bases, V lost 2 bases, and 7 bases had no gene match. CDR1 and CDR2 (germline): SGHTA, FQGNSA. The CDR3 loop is CASSLRGPSGRADTQYF. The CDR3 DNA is TGTGCCAGCAGCTTAAGGGGCCCTAGCGGGAGGGCAGATACGCAGTATTTT. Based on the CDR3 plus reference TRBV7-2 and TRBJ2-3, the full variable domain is GAGVSQSPSNKVTEKGKDVELRCDPISGHTALYWYRQSLGQGLEFLIYFQGNSAPDKSGLPSDRFSAERTGGSVSTLTIQRTQQEDSAVYLCASSLRGPSGRADTQYFGPGTRLTVL.

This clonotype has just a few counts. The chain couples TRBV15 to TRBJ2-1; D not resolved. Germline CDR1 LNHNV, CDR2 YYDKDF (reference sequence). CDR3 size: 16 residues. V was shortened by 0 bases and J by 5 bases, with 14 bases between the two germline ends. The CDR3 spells CATSRDLIGSNNEQFF. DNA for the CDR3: TGTGCCACCAGCAGAGATCTTATAGGATCGAACAATGAGCAGTTCTTC.

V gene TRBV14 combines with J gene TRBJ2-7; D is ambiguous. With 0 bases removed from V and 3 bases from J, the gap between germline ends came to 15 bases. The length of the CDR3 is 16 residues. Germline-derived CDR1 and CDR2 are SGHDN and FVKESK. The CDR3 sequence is CASSQDRASRYYEQYF. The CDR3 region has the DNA TGTGCCAGCAGCCAAGATCGGGCTTCCCGTTACTACGAGCAGTACTTC.

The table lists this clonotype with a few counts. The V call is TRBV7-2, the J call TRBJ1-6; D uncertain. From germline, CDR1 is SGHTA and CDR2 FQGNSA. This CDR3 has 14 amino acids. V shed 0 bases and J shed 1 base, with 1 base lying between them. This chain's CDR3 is CASSLASYNSPLHF. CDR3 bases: TGTGCCAGCAGCTTAGCTTCCTATAATTCACCCCTCCACTTT. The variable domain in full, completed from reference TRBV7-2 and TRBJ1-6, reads GAGVSQSPSNKVTEKGKDVELRCDPISGHTALYWYRQSLGQGLEFLIYFQGNSAPDKSGLPSDRFSAERTGGSVSTLTIQRTQQEDSAVYLCASSLASYNSPLHFGNGTRLTVT.

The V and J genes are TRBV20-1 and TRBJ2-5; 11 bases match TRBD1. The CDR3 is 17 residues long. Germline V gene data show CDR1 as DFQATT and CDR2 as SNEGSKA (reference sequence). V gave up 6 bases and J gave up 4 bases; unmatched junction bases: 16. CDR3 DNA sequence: TGCAGTGCGATACCCGGGACAGGGGGTTTTAGTCTAGAGACCCAGTACTTC. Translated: CSAIPGTGGFSLETQYF.

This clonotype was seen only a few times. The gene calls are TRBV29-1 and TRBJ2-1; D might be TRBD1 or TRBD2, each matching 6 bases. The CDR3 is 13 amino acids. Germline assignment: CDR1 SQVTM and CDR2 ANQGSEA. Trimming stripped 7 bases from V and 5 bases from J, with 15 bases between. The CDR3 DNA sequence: TGCAGCGCCTCGAGGGGGGCCGACAATGAGCAGTTCTTC. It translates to CSASRGADNEQFF.

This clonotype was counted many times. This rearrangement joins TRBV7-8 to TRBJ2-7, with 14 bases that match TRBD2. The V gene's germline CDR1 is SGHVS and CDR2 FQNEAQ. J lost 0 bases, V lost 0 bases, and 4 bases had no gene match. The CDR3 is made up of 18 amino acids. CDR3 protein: CASSLAWTSGGSSYEQYF. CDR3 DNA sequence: TGTGCCAGCAGCTTAGCGTGGACTAGCGGGGGGAGCTCCTACGAGCAGTACTTC.

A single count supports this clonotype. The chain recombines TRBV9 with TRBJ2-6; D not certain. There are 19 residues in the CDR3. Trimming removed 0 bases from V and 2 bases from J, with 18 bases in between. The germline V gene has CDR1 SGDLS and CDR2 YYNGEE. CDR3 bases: TGTGCCAGCAGCGTAGGATGGGGATCCACCTTTACTGGGGCCAACGTCCTGACTTTC. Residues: CASSVGWGSTFTGANVLTF.

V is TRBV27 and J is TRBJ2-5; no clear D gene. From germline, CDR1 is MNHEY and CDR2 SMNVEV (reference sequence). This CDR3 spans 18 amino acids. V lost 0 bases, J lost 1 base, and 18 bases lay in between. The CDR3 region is CASSLSNSPGASQETQYF. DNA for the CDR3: TGTGCCAGCAGTTTATCGAATTCTCCCGGTGCTTCCCAAGAGACCCAGTACTTC.

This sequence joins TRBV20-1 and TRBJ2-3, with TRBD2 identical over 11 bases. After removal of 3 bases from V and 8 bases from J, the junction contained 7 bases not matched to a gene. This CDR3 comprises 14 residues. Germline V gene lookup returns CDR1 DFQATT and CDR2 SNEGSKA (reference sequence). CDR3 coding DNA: TGCAGTGCTAGGTTTAGCGGGGGGGCTCGTACGCAGTATTTT. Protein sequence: CSARFSGGARTQYF.

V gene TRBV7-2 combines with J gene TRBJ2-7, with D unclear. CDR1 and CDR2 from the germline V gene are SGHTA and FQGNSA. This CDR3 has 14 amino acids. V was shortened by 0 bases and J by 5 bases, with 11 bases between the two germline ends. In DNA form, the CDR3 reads TGTGCCAGCAGCTTAGCAGCGAGGAGACACGAGCAGTACTTC. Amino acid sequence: CASSLAARRHEQYF.

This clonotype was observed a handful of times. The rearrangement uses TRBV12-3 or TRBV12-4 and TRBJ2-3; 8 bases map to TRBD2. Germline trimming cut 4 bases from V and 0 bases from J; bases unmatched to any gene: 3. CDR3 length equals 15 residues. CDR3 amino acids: CASSWTSRSTDTQYF. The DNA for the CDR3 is TGTGCCAGCAGTTGGACTAGCAGGAGCACAGATACGCAGTATTTT.

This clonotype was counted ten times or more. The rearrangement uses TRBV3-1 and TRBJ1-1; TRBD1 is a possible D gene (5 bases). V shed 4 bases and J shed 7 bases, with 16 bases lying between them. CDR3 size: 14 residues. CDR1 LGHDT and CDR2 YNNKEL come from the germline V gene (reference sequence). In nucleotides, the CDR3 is TGTGCCAGCAGCCCGGGGGGTGGAGGCCTTGAAGCTTTCTTT. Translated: CASSPGGGGLEAFF. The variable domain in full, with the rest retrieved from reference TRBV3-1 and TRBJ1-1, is DTAVSQTPKYLVTQMGNDKSIKCEQNLGHDTMYWYKQDSKKFLKIMFSYNNKELIINETVPNRFSPKSPDKAHLNLHINSLELGDSAVYFCASSPGGGGLEAFFGQGTRLTVV.

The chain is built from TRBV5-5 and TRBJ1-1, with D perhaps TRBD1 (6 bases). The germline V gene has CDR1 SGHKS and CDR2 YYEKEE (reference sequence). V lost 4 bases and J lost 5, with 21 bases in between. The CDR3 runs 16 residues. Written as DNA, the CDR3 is TGTGCCAGCAGCCTGAGCCCGTTGGAGGGGGAAACTGAAGCTTTCTTT. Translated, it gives CASSLSPLEGETEAFF. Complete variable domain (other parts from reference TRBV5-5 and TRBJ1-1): DAGVTQSPTHLIKTRGQQVTLRCSPISGHKSVSWYQQVLGQGPQFIFQYYEKEERGRGNFPDRFSARQFPNYSSELNVNALLLGDSALYLCASSLSPLEGETEAFFGQGTRLTVV.

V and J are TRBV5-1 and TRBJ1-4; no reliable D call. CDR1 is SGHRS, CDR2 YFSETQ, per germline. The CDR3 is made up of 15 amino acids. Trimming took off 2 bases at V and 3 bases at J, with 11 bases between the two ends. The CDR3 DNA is TGCGCCAGCAGCTTTCGGGCCGAAGCTAATGAAAAACTGTTTTTT. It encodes CASSFRAEANEKLFF.